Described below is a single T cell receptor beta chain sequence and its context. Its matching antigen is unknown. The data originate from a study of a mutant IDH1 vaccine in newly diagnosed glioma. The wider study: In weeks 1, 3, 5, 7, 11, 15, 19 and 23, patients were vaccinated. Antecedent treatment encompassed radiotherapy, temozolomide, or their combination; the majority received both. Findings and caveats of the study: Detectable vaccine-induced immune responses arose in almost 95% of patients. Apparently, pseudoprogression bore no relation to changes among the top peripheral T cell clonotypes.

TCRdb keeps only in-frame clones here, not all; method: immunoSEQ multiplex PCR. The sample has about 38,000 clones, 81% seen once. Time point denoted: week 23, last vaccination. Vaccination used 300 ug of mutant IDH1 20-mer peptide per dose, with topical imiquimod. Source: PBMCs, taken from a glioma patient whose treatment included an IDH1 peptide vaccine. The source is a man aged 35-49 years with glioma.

DNA of the CDR3: TGTGCCAGCTCACCACAGGGGTCCACCTACGAGCAGTACTTC. Protein product: CASSPQGSTYEQYF. The genes are TRBV18 and TRBJ2-7; maybe TRBD1 (5 bases). Germline CDR1 KGHSH, CDR2 LQKENI. The germline V and J ends were trimmed by 1 base and 2 bases, with 9 bases remaining between them. The CDR3 covers 14 residues.